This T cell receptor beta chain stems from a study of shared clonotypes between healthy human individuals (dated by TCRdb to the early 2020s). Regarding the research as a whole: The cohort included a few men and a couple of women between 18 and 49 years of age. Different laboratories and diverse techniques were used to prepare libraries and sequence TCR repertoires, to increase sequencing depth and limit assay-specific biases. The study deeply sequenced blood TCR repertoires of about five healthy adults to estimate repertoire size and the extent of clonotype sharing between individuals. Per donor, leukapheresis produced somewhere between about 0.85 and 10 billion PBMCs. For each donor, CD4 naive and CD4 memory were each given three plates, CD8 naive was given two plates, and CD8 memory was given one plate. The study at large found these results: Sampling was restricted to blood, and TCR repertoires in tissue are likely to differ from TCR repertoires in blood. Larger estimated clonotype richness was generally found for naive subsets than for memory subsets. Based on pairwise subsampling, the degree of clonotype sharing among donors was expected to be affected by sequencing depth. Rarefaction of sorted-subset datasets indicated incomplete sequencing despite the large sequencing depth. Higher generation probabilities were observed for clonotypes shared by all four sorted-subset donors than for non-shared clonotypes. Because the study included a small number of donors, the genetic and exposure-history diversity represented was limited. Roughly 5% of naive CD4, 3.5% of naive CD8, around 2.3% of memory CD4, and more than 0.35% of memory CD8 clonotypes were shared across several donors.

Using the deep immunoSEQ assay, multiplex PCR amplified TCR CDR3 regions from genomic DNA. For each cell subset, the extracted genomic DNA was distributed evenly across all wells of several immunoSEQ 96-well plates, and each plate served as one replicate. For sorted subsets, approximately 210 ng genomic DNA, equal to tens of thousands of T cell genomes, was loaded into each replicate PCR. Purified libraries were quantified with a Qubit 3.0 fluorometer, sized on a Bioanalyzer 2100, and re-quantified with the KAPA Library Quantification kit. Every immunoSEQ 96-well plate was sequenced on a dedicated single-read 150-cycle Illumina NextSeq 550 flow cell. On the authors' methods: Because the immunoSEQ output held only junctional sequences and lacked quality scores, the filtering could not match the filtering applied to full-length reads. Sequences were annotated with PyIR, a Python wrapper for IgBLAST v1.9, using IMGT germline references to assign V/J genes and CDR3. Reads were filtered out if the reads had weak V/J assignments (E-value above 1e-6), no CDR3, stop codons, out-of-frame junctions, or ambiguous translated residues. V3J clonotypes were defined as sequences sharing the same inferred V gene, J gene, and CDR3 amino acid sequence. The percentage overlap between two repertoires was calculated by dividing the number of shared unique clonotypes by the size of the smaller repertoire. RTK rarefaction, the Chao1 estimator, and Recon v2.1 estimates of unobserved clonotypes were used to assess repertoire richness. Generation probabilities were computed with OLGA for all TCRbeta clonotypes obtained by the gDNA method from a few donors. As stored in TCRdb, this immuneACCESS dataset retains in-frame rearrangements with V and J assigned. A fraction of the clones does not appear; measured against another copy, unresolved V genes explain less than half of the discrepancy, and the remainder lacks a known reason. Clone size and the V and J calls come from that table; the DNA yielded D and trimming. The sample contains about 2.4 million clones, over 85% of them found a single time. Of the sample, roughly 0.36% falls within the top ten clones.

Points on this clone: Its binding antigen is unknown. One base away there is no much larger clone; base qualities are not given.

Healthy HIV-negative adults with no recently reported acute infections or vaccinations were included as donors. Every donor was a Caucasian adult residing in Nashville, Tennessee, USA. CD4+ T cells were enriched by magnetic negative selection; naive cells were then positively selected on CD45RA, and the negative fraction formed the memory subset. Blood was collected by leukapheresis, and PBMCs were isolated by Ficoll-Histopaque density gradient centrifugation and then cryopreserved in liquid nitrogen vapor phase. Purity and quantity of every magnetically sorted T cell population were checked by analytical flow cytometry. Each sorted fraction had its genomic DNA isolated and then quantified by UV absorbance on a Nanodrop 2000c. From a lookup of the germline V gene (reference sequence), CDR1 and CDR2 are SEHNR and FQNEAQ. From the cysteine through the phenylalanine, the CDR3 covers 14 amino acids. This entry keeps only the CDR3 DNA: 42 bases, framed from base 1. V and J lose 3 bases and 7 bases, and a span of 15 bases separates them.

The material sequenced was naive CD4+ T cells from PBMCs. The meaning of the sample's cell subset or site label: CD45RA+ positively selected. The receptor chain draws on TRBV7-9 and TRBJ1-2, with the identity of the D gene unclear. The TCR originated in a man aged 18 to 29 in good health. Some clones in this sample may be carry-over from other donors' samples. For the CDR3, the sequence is CASSLLGKEGGYTF. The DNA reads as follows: TGTGCCAGCAGCTTGCTAGGGAAGGAAGGTGGCTACACCTTC.